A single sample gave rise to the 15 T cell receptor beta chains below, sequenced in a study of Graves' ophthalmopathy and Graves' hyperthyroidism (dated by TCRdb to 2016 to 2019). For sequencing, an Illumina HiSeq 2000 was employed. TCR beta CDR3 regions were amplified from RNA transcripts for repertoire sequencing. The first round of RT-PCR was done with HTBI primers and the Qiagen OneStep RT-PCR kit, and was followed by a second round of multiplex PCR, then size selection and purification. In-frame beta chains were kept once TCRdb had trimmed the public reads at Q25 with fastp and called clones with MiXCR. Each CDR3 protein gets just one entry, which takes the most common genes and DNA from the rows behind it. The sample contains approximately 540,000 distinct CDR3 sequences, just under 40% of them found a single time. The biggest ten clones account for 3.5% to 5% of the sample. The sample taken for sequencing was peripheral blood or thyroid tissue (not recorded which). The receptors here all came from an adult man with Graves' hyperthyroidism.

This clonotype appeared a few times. The DNA of the CDR3 is TGCGCCAGCAGCTTGGTCACGAACAGGGGTCAAGAGACCCAGTACTTC. It translates to CASSLVTNRGQETQYF. The chain joins TRBV5-1 to TRBJ2-5, with TRBD1 matching 7 bases. This CDR3 has 16 residues. V gave up 0 bases and J gave up 2 bases; unmatched junction bases: 7. Germline V CDR1 and CDR2: SGHRS, YFSETQ.

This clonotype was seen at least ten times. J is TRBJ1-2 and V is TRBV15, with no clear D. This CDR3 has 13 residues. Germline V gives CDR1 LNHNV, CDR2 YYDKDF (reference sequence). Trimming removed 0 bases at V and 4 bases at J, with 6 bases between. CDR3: CATSREGGYGYTF. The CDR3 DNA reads TGTGCCACCAGCAGAGAGGGAGGCTATGGCTACACCTTC.

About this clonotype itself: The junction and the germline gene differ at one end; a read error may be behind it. CDR3 protein: CSTSGGAYNEQFF. The CDR3 DNA follows: TGCAGTACTAGCGGGGGGGCCTACAATGAGCAGTTCTTC. The rearrangement joins TRBV20-1 to TRBJ2-5; 13 bases are a match to TRBD2. The DNA matches TRBJ2-1 better at its end, which makes the J call doubtful. The CDR3 runs to 13 residues. Germline V gene lookup returns CDR1 DFQATT and CDR2 SNEGSKA (reference sequence).

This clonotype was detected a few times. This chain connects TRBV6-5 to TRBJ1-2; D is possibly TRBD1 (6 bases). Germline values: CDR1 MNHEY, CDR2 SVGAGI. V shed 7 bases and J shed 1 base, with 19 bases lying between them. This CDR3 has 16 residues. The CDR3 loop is CASNTAPGHRNYGYTF. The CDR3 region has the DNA TGTGCCAGCAATACGGCTCCGGGACACCGTAACTATGGCTACACCTTC.

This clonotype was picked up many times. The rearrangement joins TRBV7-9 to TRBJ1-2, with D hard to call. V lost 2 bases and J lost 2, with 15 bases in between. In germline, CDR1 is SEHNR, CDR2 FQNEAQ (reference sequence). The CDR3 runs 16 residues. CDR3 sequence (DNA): TGTGCCAGCAGCTTATTTATGGGCGTTTTAAACTATGGCTACACCTTC. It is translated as CASSLFMGVLNYGYTF. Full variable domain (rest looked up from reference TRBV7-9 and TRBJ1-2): DTGVSQNPRHKITKRGQNVTFRCDPISEHNRLYWYRQTLGQGPEFLTYFQNEAQLEKSRLLSDRFSAERPKGSFSTLEIQRTEQGDSAMYLCASSLFMGVLNYGYTFGSGTRLTVV.

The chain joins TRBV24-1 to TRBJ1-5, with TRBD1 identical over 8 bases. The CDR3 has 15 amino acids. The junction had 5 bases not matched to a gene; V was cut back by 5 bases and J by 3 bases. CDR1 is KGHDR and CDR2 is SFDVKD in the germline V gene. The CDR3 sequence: CATSAGQGPNQPQHF. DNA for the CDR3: TGTGCCACCAGTGCCGGACAGGGTCCCAATCAGCCCCAGCATTTT.

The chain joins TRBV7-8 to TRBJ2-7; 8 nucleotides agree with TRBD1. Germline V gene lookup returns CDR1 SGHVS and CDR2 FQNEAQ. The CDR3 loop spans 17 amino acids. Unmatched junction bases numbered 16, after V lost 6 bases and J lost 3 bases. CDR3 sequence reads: CASSSLGSGQEIYEQYF. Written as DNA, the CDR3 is TGTGCCAGCAGTTCGTTGGGATCGGGACAGGAGATCTACGAGCAGTACTTC.

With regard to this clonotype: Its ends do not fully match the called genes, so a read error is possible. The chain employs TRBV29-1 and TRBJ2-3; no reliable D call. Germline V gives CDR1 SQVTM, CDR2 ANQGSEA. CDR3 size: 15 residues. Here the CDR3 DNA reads TGTGCCAGCAGCCCTCTGTCCACTAGCACAGATACGCAGTATTTT. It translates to CASSPLSTSTDTQYF.

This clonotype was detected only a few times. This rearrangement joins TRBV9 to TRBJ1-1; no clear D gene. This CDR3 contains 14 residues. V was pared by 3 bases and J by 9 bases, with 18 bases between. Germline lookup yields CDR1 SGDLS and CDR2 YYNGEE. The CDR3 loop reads CASSAGSKVSQAFF. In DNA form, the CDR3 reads TGTGCCAGCAGCGCCGGATCAAAGGTTTCGCAAGCTTTCTTT.

The CDR3 sequence is CASSLDPGVGYTF. The DNA of the CDR3 is TGCGCCAGCAGCTTGGATCCAGGGGTCGGCTACACCTTC. The chain links TRBV5-1 to TRBJ1-2; TRBD1 might be the D (6 bases). CDR1 and CDR2 from the germline V gene are SGHRS and YFSETQ. This CDR3 is built from 13 residues. Trimming removed 0 bases at V and 8 bases at J, with 11 bases between.

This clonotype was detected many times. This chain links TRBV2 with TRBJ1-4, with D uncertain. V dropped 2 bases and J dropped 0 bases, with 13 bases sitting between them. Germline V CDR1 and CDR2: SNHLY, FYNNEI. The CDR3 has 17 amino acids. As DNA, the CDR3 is TGTGCCAGCAGTGAAAGCGCGGCTCTTGCAACTAATGAAAAACTGTTTTTT. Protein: CASSESAALATNEKLFF.

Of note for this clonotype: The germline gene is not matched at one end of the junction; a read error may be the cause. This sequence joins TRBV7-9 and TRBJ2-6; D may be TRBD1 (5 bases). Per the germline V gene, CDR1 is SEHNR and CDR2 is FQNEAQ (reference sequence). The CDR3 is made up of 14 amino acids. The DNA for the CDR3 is TGTGCCAGCAGCTTAGCGAAAGGGGCCTACGTCCTGACTTTC. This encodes CASSLAKGAYVLTF.

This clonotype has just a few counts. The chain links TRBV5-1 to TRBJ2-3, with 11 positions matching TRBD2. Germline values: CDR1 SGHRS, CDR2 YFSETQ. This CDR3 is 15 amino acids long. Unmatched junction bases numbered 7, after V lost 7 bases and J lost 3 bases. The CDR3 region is CASGPTSGSTDTQYF. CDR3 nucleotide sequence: TGCGCCAGCGGACCTACTAGCGGGAGTACAGATACGCAGTATTTT.

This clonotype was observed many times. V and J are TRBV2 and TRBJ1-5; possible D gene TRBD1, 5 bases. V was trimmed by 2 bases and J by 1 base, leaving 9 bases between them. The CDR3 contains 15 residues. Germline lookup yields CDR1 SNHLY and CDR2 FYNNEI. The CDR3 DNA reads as TGTGCCAGCAGTGAAAGGACACCAAGCAATCAGCCCCAGCATTTT. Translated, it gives CASSERTPSNQPQHF.

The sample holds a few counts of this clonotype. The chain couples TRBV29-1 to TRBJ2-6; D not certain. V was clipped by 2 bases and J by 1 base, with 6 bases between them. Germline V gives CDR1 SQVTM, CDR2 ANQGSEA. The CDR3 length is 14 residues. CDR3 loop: CSVETESGANVLTF. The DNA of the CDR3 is TGCAGCGTTGAAACGGAGTCTGGGGCCAACGTCCTGACTTTC.